What follows describes a single T cell receptor beta chain. Its antigen is currently unknown. Through a sample-barcoded 5' primer and a J-beta primer mix, a second PCR was run for 7 to 11 cycles. TCRdb re-derived calls from the 5' RACE reads in MiXCR, one entry per CDR3 protein. The data show approximately 900,000 distinct CDR3 sequences, just under 30% seen once. These data come from a study of blood T cells in healthy people across ages. Study observations and caveats: Long-lived donors had more naive CD4+ cells and higher diversity than aged donors.

In germline, CDR1 is MDHEN, CDR2 SYDVKM. Between the trimmed V and J ends, which lost 5 bases and 0 bases, there was a span of 10 bases. The CDR3 consists of 14 residues. Total RNA was isolated from each sample in quantities of at least 5 micrograms. The sample was also linked to a second study, of T cells of mothers and their children. That source notes: The authors identified no persistent microchimeric T cell clones.

The sequenced sample was blood. The sequence derives from a woman between 40 and 50 years old in good health. V is TRBV28 and J is TRBJ1-2; D is perhaps TRBD1 (5 bases). The CDR3 protein is CASSPLGPNYGYTF. CDR3 coding DNA: TGTGCCAGCAGTCCCTTGGGACCTAACTATGGCTACACCTTC.